These 18 T cell receptor beta chains were all obtained from the same sample, sequenced in a study of cytomegalovirus exposure and HLA in healthy donors (dated by TCRdb to the late 2010s). Library preparation used the immunoSEQ multiplex PCR assay. The multiplex PCR relied on a mix of 60 forward primers for TCR Vbeta segments and 13 reverse primers for TCR Jbeta segments. Held by TCRdb, this immuneACCESS table contains in-frame sequences only and omits some clones. Under half of the omission traces to an unresolved V gene where checked; the cause of the rest is unknown. Present in this sample are about 130,000 clones, over 8% of which were seen just once. The ten largest clonotypes hold 4.5% to 6% of the sample. The specimen sequenced was PBMCs. The receptors stem from a man in his forties in good health and CMV-seronegative.

V gene TRBV19 combines with J gene TRBJ2-1, with unresolved D. V was shortened by 8 bases and J by 0 bases, with 8 bases between the two germline ends. The CDR3 sequence is 13 residues long. Germline loops: CDR1 LNHDA, CDR2 SQIVND (reference sequence). CDR3 DNA: TGTGCCAGTCGCTCTAGCTCCTACAATGAGCAGTTCTTC. Translation gives CASRSSSYNEQFF.

The rearrangement links TRBV30 to TRBJ2-1; D may be TRBD2 (5 bases). Germline values: CDR1 GTSNPN, CDR2 SVGIG (reference sequence). V was shortened by 1 base and J by 9 bases, with 10 bases between the two germline ends. This CDR3 comprises 12 residues. The CDR3 coding sequence is TGTGCCTGGAGTGGTCTAGCAAGTGAGCAGTTCTTC. Protein: CAWSGLASEQFF.

The sample holds a few counts of this clone. The gene calls are TRBV7-9 and TRBJ1-4, with 10 bases identical to TRBD1. CDR1 and CDR2 (germline): SEHNR, FQNEAQ (reference sequence). Trimming at V came to 3 bases and at J to 9 bases, leaving 10 bases not matched to a gene. The CDR3 consists of 16 residues. The CDR3 DNA is TGTGCCAGCAGCTTTGCCACCGGGACAGGGGTAAAAAAACTGTTTTTT. It specifies CASSFATGTGVKKLFF.

This clone turned up a few times. This rearrangement joins TRBV4-1 to TRBJ2-3, with D possibly matching TRBD2 (6 bases). This CDR3 comprises 16 residues. The germline V gene encodes CDR1 MGHRA and CDR2 YSYEKL. Deletions cut 1 base from V and 0 bases from J, with 11 bases between. CDR3 in amino acids: CASSQVVAVSTDTQYF. The CDR3 coding sequence is TGCGCCAGCAGCCAAGTCGTAGCGGTAAGCACAGATACGCAGTATTTT.

The chain uses TRBV4-2 and TRBJ2-7, with 8 positions matching TRBD2. The trim removed 4 bases at V and 7 bases at J, leaving 9 bases unmatched. Germline V gene data show CDR1 as LGHNA and CDR2 as YNFKEQ. CDR3 size: 14 residues. DNA for the CDR3: TGTGCCAGCAGCCCGGGCGGGGGGTACGAAGAGCAGTACTTC. Its protein is CASSPGGGYEEQYF.

This clone was observed a few times. The chain recombines TRBV6-1 with TRBJ1-1; a weak D match, TRBD1 (6 bases). The germline CDR1 and CDR2 sequences are MNHNS and SASEGT. This CDR3 is built from 14 residues. V dropped 3 bases and J dropped 0 bases, with 8 bases sitting between them. CDR3 DNA sequence: TGTGCCAGCAGTGAGGGACAACTGAACACTGAAGCTTTCTTT. It codes for CASSEGQLNTEAFF.

The gene calls are TRBV5-1 and TRBJ1-2, with 10 bases identical to TRBD1. The CDR3 covers 13 residues. Germline V gene lookup returns CDR1 SGHRS and CDR2 YFSETQ. With V trimmed by 3 bases and J by 6 bases, 2 bases remained unmatched. Written as DNA, the CDR3 is TGCGCCAGCAGCTCCGGGACAGGGGATGGCTACACCTTC. Translated, it gives CASSSGTGDGYTF.

This clone showed up just a few times. This chain uses TRBV13 with TRBJ2-3; 10 bases match TRBD1. Germline V gene lookup returns CDR1 PRHDT and CDR2 FYEKMQ (reference sequence). The CDR3 loop spans 16 amino acids. V trimming: 1 base; J trimming: 0 bases; junction bases outside the gene matches: 1. The CDR3 spells CASSLADRGSTDTQYF. CDR3 bases: TGTGCCAGCAGCTTAGCGGACAGGGGGAGCACAGATACGCAGTATTTT.

This clone was seen a few times. The chain joins TRBV15 to TRBJ2-5; D unresolved. The DNA end is a closer match to TRBJ2-7, so the J assignment may be wrong. CDR1 and CDR2 from the germline V gene are LNHNV and YYDKDF (reference sequence). The CDR3 runs 15 residues. As DNA, the CDR3 is TGTGCCACCAGCCCCACCAGAGGCAGAGCCTACGAGCAGTACTTC. Translation gives CATSPTRGRAYEQYF.

This clone was observed a few times. The DNA for the CDR3 is TGTGCCAGCAGTATGGACAGGGGGCGTGAGCAGTACTTC. As protein: CASSMDRGREQYF. The rearrangement links TRBV6-4 to TRBJ2-7, with 11 bases matching TRBD1. The germline CDR1 and CDR2 sequences are MRHNA and SNTAGT. With V trimmed by 5 bases and J by 7 bases, 4 bases remained unmatched. The CDR3 has 13 amino acids.

This clone showed up just a few times. V gene TRBV5-1 combines with J gene TRBJ2-3; 11 bases are a match to TRBD2. The CDR3 sequence is 16 residues long. J lost 4 bases, V lost 3 bases, and 7 bases had no gene match. CDR1 and CDR2 (germline): SGHRS, YFSETQ. The CDR3 DNA is TGCGCCAGCAGCTCCTTACAGGGACTAGCGGCAGATACGCAGTATTTT. It specifies CASSSLQGLAADTQYF.

This clone came up a few times. The chain joins TRBV5-1 to TRBJ1-2, with 9 positions matching TRBD1. The CDR3 has 15 amino acids. With V trimmed by 3 bases and J by 5 bases, 8 bases remained unmatched. The V gene's germline CDR1 is SGHRS and CDR2 YFSETQ. The CDR3 DNA reads as TGCGCCAGCAGCTCTAGTGTGGGACAGGGTTATGGCTACACCTTC. Encoded protein: CASSSSVGQGYGYTF.

The chain links TRBV10-3 to TRBJ1-2, with TRBD1 identical over 9 bases. The germline gives CDR1 ENHRY, CDR2 SYGVKD. The CDR3 loop spans 16 amino acids. V gave up 7 bases and J gave up 3 bases; unmatched junction bases: 12. The CDR3 sequence is CAITRTGEGIYYGYTF. The CDR3 DNA sequence: TGTGCCATCACCAGGACAGGGGAAGGAATTTACTATGGCTACACCTTC.

This clone was detected only a few times. V and J are TRBV6-6 and TRBJ1-2; D is uncertain. Trimming removed 0 bases from V and 5 bases from J, with 16 bases in between. The V gene's germline CDR1 is MNHNY and CDR2 SVGAGI (reference sequence). This CDR3 spans 16 amino acids. The DNA for the CDR3 is TGTGCCAGCAGTTACTCTATGGCCGGCAGAGGATATGGCTACACCTTC. Translation: CASSYSMAGRGYGYTF.

The chain has TRBV9 and TRBJ2-3, with TRBD2 matching over 7 bases. V lost 4 bases to trimming and J lost 2 bases; unmatched junction nucleotides: 10. The CDR3 spans 16 residues. Germline V gives CDR1 SGDLS, CDR2 YYNGEE. The CDR3 DNA sequence: TGTGCCAGCAGCCCCCAGTGGCTAGCGGTCACAGATACGCAGTATTTT. This translates into CASSPQWLAVTDTQYF.

This clone appeared a few times. V gene TRBV10-2 combines with J gene TRBJ1-4, with a tentative D call TRBD1 (6 bases). Deletions cut 6 bases from V and 0 bases from J, with 8 bases between. Germline CDR1 and CDR2: WSHSY and SAAADI. The CDR3 has 14 residues. The CDR3 reads CASRDSATNEKLFF. CDR3 in DNA: TGCGCCAGCAGGGACAGTGCAACTAATGAAAAACTGTTTTTT.

In this sample, this clone turned up a few times. V gene TRBV5-8 combines with J gene TRBJ1-5; no reliable D call. The ends were cut back, 2 bases at V and 1 base at J, with 4 bases in the middle. CDR1 and CDR2 from the germline V gene are SGHTS and YDEGEE. This CDR3 spans 13 amino acids. The CDR3 loop is CASSFRSNQPQHF. CDR3 coding DNA: TGTGCCAGCAGCTTCCGGAGCAATCAGCCCCAGCATTTT.

The gene calls are TRBV11-3 and TRBJ2-5; 8 bases match TRBD2. The CDR3 is made up of 16 amino acids. Losses at the gene ends were 3 bases for V and 1 base for J; bases not matched to a gene: 7. Germline lookup yields CDR1 SGHNT and CDR2 YENEEA. Written as DNA, the CDR3 is TGTGCCAGCAGCTTGAATGGGCTAGCGGGCCAAGAGACCCAGTACTTC. It yields the protein CASSLNGLAGQETQYF.